The present T cell receptor (beta chain) was sequenced within a study of cytomegalovirus exposure and HLA in healthy donors. Study in general: Earlier results showed approximately 110 million unique TCR beta sequences derived from 150 million to 200 million T cells.

In nominal health when sampled, donors likely had unrecorded immune exposures nonetheless. PCR employed 60 Vbeta and 13 Jbeta primers. Using immunoSEQ multiplex PCR, the repertoire was profiled, and TCRdb retains in-frame clones only, with some absent. The top ten hold 2.7% of the sample, which has about 120,000 clones, about 74% seen once. Regarding the study as a whole: The listing of 150 to 200 TCR beta chains classed them as cytomegalovirus-associated. The number of N-insertions in an Asian-associated ancestry cluster was reportedly below the 666-donor mean in a later analysis.

Points on this clone: What it recognizes is unknown.

CDR3 length equals 15 residues. The TCR comes from a woman aged 40 to 50 in good health and CMV-seropositive. The V call is TRBV12-2, the J call TRBJ1-2; the table's D gene call, TRBD1, was not cross checked with the DNA. TRBV12-2 is a pseudogene segment. Material: PBMCs. The CDR3 loop reads CASRSDILGGYGYTF. The CDR3 DNA sequence: TGTGCAAGTCGCTCCGACATATTAGGGGGCTATGGCTACACCTTC.